Listed below are T cell receptor beta chains from one sample, sequenced in a study of beta chain features in type 1 diabetes. This table comes from immunoSEQ multiplex PCR, and its TCRdb copy is limited to in-frame clones, with some not included. The data hold 200,000 to 250,000 clones, with roughly a tenth observed a single time. Material for sequencing was central memory CD4+ T cells from blood. These receptors came from a man aged 18-30 years in good health. Both conserved end residues are part of each CDR3. A D gene is named only where the DNA matches it firmly. The size entry is marked missing in some rows and otherwise reads once, few, many or a size class.

size: NA; D: NA; J: TRBJ1-4; V: TRBV30; DNA: TGTGCCTGGAGTAGGGACCCAACTAATGAAAAACTGTTTTTT; CDR3: CAWSRDPTNEKLFF
size: NA; D: NA; J: TRBJ1-5; V: TRBV28; DNA: TGTGCCAGCAGTTCATTCGACGGTGGGAGTCAGCCCCAGCATTTT; CDR3: CASSSFDGGSQPQHF
size: few; D: TRBD1; J: TRBJ2-4; V: TRBV7-2; DNA: TGTGCCAGCAGCTTAGCCGGTCCGACAGGGAAATTTGAGTACTTC; CDR3: CASSLAGPTGKFEYF
size: NA; D: TRBD2; J: TRBJ2-1; V: TRBV6-1; DNA: TGTGCCAGCAGCAAAGGACTAGCTAGCCAAAATGAGCAGTTCTTC; CDR3: CASSKGLASQNEQFF
size: NA; D: NA; J: TRBJ1-1; V: TRBV5-5; DNA: TGTGCCAGCAGCACGGGCCCAGGGAGAGCTTTCTTT; CDR3: CASSTGPGRAFF
size: NA; D: TRBD2; J: TRBJ2-6; V: TRBV25-1; DNA: TGTGCCAGCTGTGGTGGAGCGGGAGGGTATGCTGGGGCCAACGTCCTGACTTTC; CDR3: CASCGGAGGYAGANVLTF
size: few; D: NA; J: TRBJ2-5; V: TRBV14; DNA: TGTGCCAGCAGCCAAGACGCGGCTAGAGCGGAGACCCAGTACTTC; CDR3: CASSQDAARAETQYF
size: few; D: TRBD1; J: TRBJ2-1; V: TRBV29-1; DNA: TGCAGCCTGGGGCAGGGGGAGAATGAGCAGTTCTTC; CDR3: CSLGQGENEQFF
size: NA; D: NA; J: TRBJ2-7; V: TRBV7-2; DNA: TGTGCCAGCAGCCGAATTGCAGCGTTGGGTGCGTACTTC; CDR3: CASSRIAALGAYF
size: few; D: NA; J: TRBJ2-3; V: TRBV7-3; DNA: TGTGCCAGCAGCTTAATGGGCAGCACAGATACGCAGTATTTT; CDR3: CASSLMGSTDTQYF
size: many; D: NA; J: TRBJ2-7; V: TRBV7-2; DNA: TGTGCCAGCAGCTTAGCACCGCCTTCCGAGCAGTACTTC; CDR3: CASSLAPPSEQYF
size: NA; D: NA; J: TRBJ1-1; V: TRBV5-4; DNA: TGTGCCAGCAGCTTGGAACAGGTGAACACTGAAGCTTTCTTT; CDR3: CASSLEQVNTEAFF
size: NA; D: NA; J: TRBJ2-4; V: TRBV14; DNA: TGTGCCAGCAGCCCACAGGGAAGAGCCAAAAACATTCAGTACTTC; CDR3: CASSPQGRAKNIQYF
size: NA; D: NA; J: TRBJ1-5; V: TRBV30; DNA: TGTGCCTGGAGTGTATCGAGGGCAGGGGTGAATCAGCCCCAGCATTTT; CDR3: CAWSVSRAGVNQPQHF
size: NA; D: NA; J: TRBJ2-1; V: TRBV7-7; DNA: TGTGCCAGCAGCTTAGACTTTTTGGACTACAATGAGCAGTTCTTC; CDR3: CASSLDFLDYNEQFF
size: NA; D: NA; J: TRBJ2-3; V: TRBV20-1; DNA: TGCAGTGCCTTATGCACAGATACGCAGTATTTT; CDR3: CSALCTDTQYF
size: NA; D: NA; J: TRBJ1-1; V: TRBV10-3; DNA: TGTGCCATCCAGGGAGGGAACACTGAAGCTTTCTTT; CDR3: CAIQGGNTEAFF
size: NA; D: TRBD2; J: TRBJ2-1; V: TRBV29-1; DNA: TGCAGCGTTGGGACTAGCGGGGGAATTACCTACAATGAGCAGTTCTTC; CDR3: CSVGTSGGITYNEQFF